Each of the 20 T cell receptor beta chains below was sequenced from the same sample in a study of blood T cell repertoires in COVID-19. Some clones are missing from TCRdb's copy, which holds only in-frame ones; the method was immunoSEQ multiplex PCR. The table has under 85,000 clones, around 80% seen once. Sequencing used peripheral blood. The receptors originated from an older man with active or convalescent COVID-19.

The V call is TRBV7-3, the J call TRBJ2-7, with D perhaps TRBD2 (5 bases). The germline gives CDR1 SGHTA, CDR2 FQGTGA. Trimming cost V 0 bases and J 7 bases, with 10 bases left between them. This CDR3 is built from 13 residues. CDR3 DNA: TGTGCCAGCAGCTTAACCCGAGCGGAAGAGCAGTACTTC. Its translation is CASSLTRAEEQYF.

The V gene is TRBV20-1, the J gene TRBJ2-2; D remains ambiguous. CDR1 and CDR2 from the germline V gene are DFQATT and SNEGSKA (reference sequence). The CDR3 covers 11 residues. V lost 0 bases and J lost 8, with 4 bases in between. CDR3 protein: CSARDEGELFF. CDR3 DNA: TGCAGTGCTAGAGACGAGGGGGAGCTGTTTTTT.

This chain connects TRBV18 to TRBJ1-1; 8 bases match TRBD1. V shed 6 bases and J 0 bases; nucleotides not matched to a gene: 21. CDR1 is KGHSH and CDR2 is LQKENI in the germline V gene. This CDR3 has 20 residues. The DNA for the CDR3 is TGTGCCAGCTCTGTCCAGTATGGATTTGGACAGGGCCCTCTGAACACTGAAGCTTTCTTT. It codes for CASSVQYGFGQGPLNTEAFF.

This clone appeared once. The chain employs TRBV7-3 and TRBJ2-1, with 11 bases identical to TRBD2. CDR3 length: 15 amino acids. CDR1 and CDR2 (germline): SGHTA, FQGTGA. Trimming took 2 bases from V and 9 from J; bases not matched to a gene: 6. Written as DNA, the CDR3 is TGTGCCAGCAGCTTATTAACTAGCGGGGGTGGTGAGCAGTTCTTC. Translation: CASSLLTSGGGEQFF. The complete variable domain, with remaining parts taken from reference TRBV7-3 and TRBJ2-1, reads GAGVSQTPSNKVTEKGKYVELRCDPISGHTALYWYRQSLGQGPEFLIYFQGTGAADDSGLPNDRFFAVRPEGSVSTLKIQRTERGDSAVYLCASSLLTSGGGEQFFGPGTRLTVL.

The genes are TRBV7-2 and TRBJ2-2, with TRBD2 identical over 11 bases. Germline-derived CDR1 and CDR2 are SGHTA and FQGNSA. With 5 bases clipped from V and 3 bases from J, the junction kept 8 bases outside the gene matches. The CDR3 contains 17 residues. CDR3 sequence (DNA): TGTGCCAGCAGCAACCCTAGACTAGCGGGGTACACCGGGGAGCTGTTTTTT. Encoded protein: CASSNPRLAGYTGELFF. The full variable domain, completed using reference TRBV7-2 and TRBJ2-2, is GAGVSQSPSNKVTEKGKDVELRCDPISGHTALYWYRQSLGQGLEFLIYFQGNSAPDKSGLPSDRFSAERTGGSVSTLTIQRTQQEDSAVYLCASSNPRLAGYTGELFFGEGSRLTVL.

This chain uses TRBV9 with TRBJ1-4; 7 bases are shared with TRBD1. Germline V gene lookup returns CDR1 SGDLS and CDR2 YYNGEE. This CDR3 has 14 amino acids. V lost 0 bases, J lost 5 bases, and 1 base stayed unmatched. Here the CDR3 DNA reads TGTGCCAGCAGCGTAGCAGGGGGGAATGAAAAACTGTTTTTT. This encodes CASSVAGGNEKLFF.

The chain has TRBV7-8 and TRBJ1-4; 7 nucleotides line up with TRBD1. Germline CDR1 SGHVS, CDR2 FQNEAQ. After removal of 6 bases from V and 7 bases from J, the junction contained 11 bases not matched to a gene. The CDR3 has 15 residues. For the CDR3, the DNA is TGTGCCAGCAGTTCTACAGGGGTACCGGGTGAAAAACTGTTTTTT. Translation: CASSSTGVPGEKLFF.

This chain joins TRBV5-1 and TRBJ1-1, with D tentatively TRBD1 (5 bases). The CDR3 loop spans 12 amino acids. The germline V gene encodes CDR1 SGHRS and CDR2 YFSETQ. V dropped 4 bases and J dropped 3 bases, with 7 bases sitting between them. As DNA, the CDR3 is TGCGCCAGCAGCGGGGGGGACACTGAAGCTTTCTTT. Translated: CASSGGDTEAFF.

The chain recombines TRBV9 with TRBJ1-6; D unclear. Germline-derived CDR1 and CDR2 are SGDLS and YYNGEE. Trimming shortened V by 3 bases and J by 7 bases, and 11 bases separated the two germline ends. This CDR3 has 14 amino acids. CDR3 bases: TGTGCCAGCAGCGCCCGGCAGGCCAATTCACCCCTCCACTTT. This codes for CASSARQANSPLHF.

The CDR3 protein is CASSGTGWNTEAFF. CDR3 DNA: TGTGCCAGCAGTGGGACAGGGTGGAACACTGAAGCTTTCTTT. This rearrangement joins TRBV25-1 to TRBJ1-1; 8 bases align to TRBD1. CDR1 and CDR2 from the germline V gene are MGHDK and SYGVNS. This CDR3 is 14 amino acids long. Losses at the gene ends were 4 bases for V and 1 base for J; bases not matched to a gene: 2.

The V call is TRBV6-5, the J call TRBJ2-3, with 8 bases fitting TRBD1. In germline, CDR1 is MNHEY, CDR2 SVGAGI. Trimming removed 8 bases from V and 3 bases from J; junction bases left unmatched: 7. The CDR3 consists of 14 residues. Here the CDR3 DNA reads TGTGCCAGCGGAGGACAGGGTAGGACAGATACGCAGTATTTT. This sequence encodes CASGGQGRTDTQYF.

This clone appeared a single time. The chain links TRBV21-1 to TRBJ2-3; the table gives TRBD2 as D, unverified against the DNA. TRBV21-1 counts as a pseudogene. CDR3 size: 14 residues. The CDR3 DNA reads TGTGCCAGCGCACTAGCGGGGACCACAGATACGCAGTATTTT. Encoded protein: CASALAGTTDTQYF.

The chain is built from TRBV30 and TRBJ2-5; 15 bases fit TRBD2. The CDR3 totals 13 residues. Germline V lookup: CDR1 GTSNPN, CDR2 SVGIG (reference sequence). CDR3 region: CAEGLAGGETQYF. The CDR3 nucleotides read TGTGCTGAGGGACTAGCGGGGGGAGAGACCCAGTACTTC. Filled out from reference TRBV30 and TRBJ2-5, the complete variable domain reads SQTIHQWPATLVQPVGSPLSLECTVEGTSNPNLYWYRQAAGRGLQLLFYSVGIGQISSEVPQNLSASRPQDRQFILSSKKLLLSDSGFYLCAEGLAGGETQYFGPGTRLLVL.

This clone was recorded only once. The chain links TRBV11-1 to TRBJ2-3; 7 nucleotides agree with TRBD2. V shed 5 bases and J 4 bases; nucleotides not matched to a gene: 12. The CDR3 length is 16 residues. Per the germline V gene, CDR1 is SGHAT and CDR2 is FQDESV (reference sequence). The CDR3 sequence is CASSPPRREPSDTQYF. Here the CDR3 DNA reads TGTGCCAGCAGCCCTCCGCGGCGGGAGCCATCAGATACGCAGTATTTT.

V and J are TRBV27 and TRBJ1-5; maybe TRBD1 (5 bases). Trimming took off 0 bases at V and 7 bases at J, with 13 bases between the two ends. Germline V gene data show CDR1 as MNHEY and CDR2 as SMNVEV (reference sequence). This CDR3 comprises 15 residues. The CDR3 nucleotides read TGTGCCAGCAGTTTATCTCAACGGGGGAGCCAGCCCCAGCATTTT. Translating it yields CASSLSQRGSQPQHF.

This sequence joins TRBV5-1 and TRBJ2-3; D unresolved. The V end was cut by 5 bases, the J end by 4 bases, with 8 bases between. The CDR3 runs to 12 residues. Germline V lookup: CDR1 SGHRS, CDR2 YFSETQ. CDR3 sequence: CASRLEADTQYF. CDR3 coding DNA: TGCGCCAGCAGGCTTGAGGCAGATACGCAGTATTTT.

In its sample, this clone was seen a few times. V and J are TRBV5-1 and TRBJ1-1; possibly TRBD1 for D (6 bases). Trimming left V 4 bases short and J 1 base short, with 17 bases between. The CDR3 length is 16 residues. CDR1 and CDR2 from the germline V gene are SGHRS and YFSETQ. The CDR3 loop is CASSPERTVGNTEAFF. The CDR3 bases are TGCGCCAGCAGCCCAGAAAGGACAGTCGGGAACACTGAAGCTTTCTTT.

The V gene is TRBV10-3, the J gene TRBJ2-2, with 12 bases matching TRBD2. The ends lost 0 bases at V and 1 base at J; junction bases unmatched: 12. This CDR3 has 21 amino acids. Per the germline V gene, CDR1 is ENHRY and CDR2 is SYGVKD. The CDR3 here is CAISESTRGLAGGKNTGELFF. Written as DNA, the CDR3 is TGTGCCATCAGTGAGTCGACTCGGGGGCTAGCGGGAGGGAAGAACACCGGGGAGCTGTTTTTT.

The rearrangement links TRBV30 to TRBJ2-5; 9 nucleotides align to TRBD2. The germline CDR1 and CDR2 sequences are GTSNPN and SVGIG (reference sequence). The CDR3 is made up of 13 amino acids. V lost 0 bases, J lost 13 bases, and 9 bases stayed unmatched. The CDR3 loop reads CAWSVQSGTSLYF. The CDR3 DNA reads TGTGCCTGGAGTGTACAATCCGGGACTAGCTTGTACTTC.

The rearrangement joins TRBV5-4 to TRBJ2-3; 10 positions match TRBD1. This CDR3 contains 17 residues. Germline assignment: CDR1 SGHNT and CDR2 YYREEE (reference sequence). V was clipped by 5 bases and J by 2 bases; unmatched bases: 11. The CDR3 reads CASSKAAGQGITDTQYF. DNA of the CDR3: TGTGCCAGCAGTAAGGCGGCGGGACAGGGGATCACAGATACGCAGTATTTT.